The 29 T cell receptor beta chains presented below share a single source sample, sequenced in a study of blood T cell repertoires in COVID-19. Sequencing used immunoSEQ multiplex PCR; TCRdb keeps in-frame clones, though not all of them. The sample contains 120,000 to 150,000 clones, about 90% of which appear only once. The sequenced sample was peripheral blood. The receptors derive from a man older than 75 with acute or convalescent COVID-19.

The chain combines TRBV7-9 with TRBJ1-2; 7 bases match TRBD1. This CDR3 region has 14 residues. The V gene end was trimmed by 5 bases and the J gene end by 0 bases; junction bases not matched to a gene: 3. Germline V gives CDR1 SEHNR, CDR2 FQNEAQ (reference sequence). Here the CDR3 DNA reads TGTGCCAGCAGCCAGGGACAGTCTAACTATGGCTACACCTTC. Its translation: CASSQGQSNYGYTF.

The chain carries TRBV18 and TRBJ1-3, with 8 bases aligning to TRBD1. The V and J ends lost 6 bases and 4 bases, in that order; junction bases with no gene match: 11. Germline CDR1 KGHSH, CDR2 LQKENI. The CDR3 sequence is 16 residues long. The CDR3 nucleotides are TGTGCCAGCTCCACGGGGGACAGGAAGATCGGAAACACCATATATTTT. It yields the protein CASSTGDRKIGNTIYF.

The genes are TRBV14 and TRBJ2-1, with D possibly TRBD1 on 5 matching bases. Germline CDR1 SGHDN, CDR2 FVKESK. The length of the CDR3 is 15 residues. Trimming shortened V by 2 bases and J by 0 bases, and 8 bases separated the two germline ends. The DNA for the CDR3 is TGTGCCAGCAGCCAACAGCAGGGCTCCTACAATGAGCAGTTCTTC. Its protein is CASSQQQGSYNEQFF. The variable domain in full, with the rest retrieved from reference TRBV14 and TRBJ2-1, is EAGVTQFPSHSVIEKGQTVTLRCDPISGHDNLYWYRRVMGKEIKFLLHFVKESKQDESGMPNNRFLAERTGGTYSTLKVQPAELEDSGVYFCASSQQQGSYNEQFFGPGTRLTVL.

The CDR3 region is CASSFGMNGETQYF. The CDR3 nucleotides are TGTGCCAGCAGCTTCGGTATGAACGGGGAGACCCAGTACTTC. The V and J genes are TRBV11-1 and TRBJ2-5; D is unresolved. The germline V and J ends were trimmed by 3 bases and 5 bases, with 13 bases remaining between them. There are 14 residues in the CDR3. Germline values: CDR1 SGHAT, CDR2 FQDESV (reference sequence).

J is TRBJ2-5 and V is TRBV29-1, with D perhaps matching TRBD2 (6 bases). V lost 5 bases, J lost 5 bases, and 15 bases lay in between. The CDR3 is 13 amino acids. Germline V gives CDR1 SQVTM, CDR2 ANQGSEA. The DNA for the CDR3 is TGCAGCGTTAGGGACTCCGCGGCGGAGACCCAGTACTTC. Residues: CSVRDSAAETQYF.

The J gene is TRBJ2-7, the V gene TRBV11-3; D gene unclear. Looked up from germline, CDR1 is SGHNT and CDR2 is YENEEA. The CDR3 spans 14 residues. Trimming stripped 3 bases from V and 4 bases from J, with 13 bases between. The CDR3 DNA is TGTGCCAGCAGCTTGATGGTTCGGCGGTACGAGCAGTACTTC. Translation gives CASSLMVRRYEQYF.

The genes are TRBV5-1 and TRBJ2-3; 7 nucleotides agree with TRBD2. V lost 1 base, J lost 1 base, and 3 bases stayed unmatched. The CDR3 has 15 amino acids. Germline assignment: CDR1 SGHRS and CDR2 YFSETQ. Here the CDR3 reads CASSLLAVRTDTQYF. The CDR3 DNA follows: TGCGCCAGCAGCTTGCTAGCGGTCCGCACAGATACGCAGTATTTT.

V gene TRBV28 combines with J gene TRBJ1-5, with D tentatively TRBD1 (6 bases). Germline CDR1 and CDR2: MDHEN and SYDVKM. The CDR3 totals 17 residues. The V and J ends lost 5 bases and 0 bases respectively, with 17 bases between them. The CDR3 bases are TGTGCCAGCAGTCCGGGGGGGCCGTTGTATAGCAATCAGCCCCAGCATTTT. As protein: CASSPGGPLYSNQPQHF.

This clone turned up a few times. This chain uses TRBV27 with TRBJ1-5, with 7 positions matching TRBD1. CDR1 and CDR2 from the germline V gene are MNHEY and SMNVEV (reference sequence). The CDR3 has 16 amino acids. The V gene end was trimmed by 6 bases and the J gene end by 1 base; junction bases not matched to a gene: 9. The CDR3 sequence: CASRPTGAWSNQPQHF. The CDR3, as DNA: TGTGCCAGCAGGCCTACAGGGGCCTGGAGCAATCAGCCCCAGCATTTT.

The J gene is TRBJ2-3, the V gene TRBV7-3, with D possibly being TRBD2 (6 bases). Trimming took off 5 bases at V and 2 bases at J, with 14 bases between the two ends. This CDR3 is 15 amino acids long. CDR1 and CDR2 (germline): SGHTA, FQGTGA. The CDR3 loop reads CASSRGGGTTDTQYF. CDR3 DNA sequence: TGTGCCAGCAGCCGAGGCGGAGGGACCACAGATACGCAGTATTTT.

The chain links TRBV15 to TRBJ1-3, with unresolved D. Between the trimmed V and J ends, which lost 1 base and 0 bases, there was a span of 7 bases. The CDR3 consists of 15 residues. CDR1 and CDR2 from the germline V gene are LNHNV and YYDKDF (reference sequence). DNA of the CDR3: TGTGCCACCAGCAGAGGAGGCATCTCTGGAAACACCATATATTTT. This sequence encodes CATSRGGISGNTIYF.

This rearrangement joins TRBV28 to TRBJ1-5; D not resolved. The CDR3 consists of 15 residues. With 4 bases removed from V and 2 bases from J, the gap between germline ends came to 12 bases. Germline V gene data show CDR1 as MDHEN and CDR2 as SYDVKM. CDR3 in DNA: TGTGCCAGCAGTTCGACTCTCCCGGGCAATCAGCCCCAGCATTTT. This gives the protein CASSSTLPGNQPQHF.

The V gene is TRBV3-1 (or the pseudogene TRBV3-2), the J gene TRBJ2-7; 8 bases agree with TRBD2. Germline CDR1 is LGHDT and CDR2 is YNNKEL (reference sequence). This CDR3 region has 15 residues. V gave up 1 base and J gave up 9 bases; unmatched junction bases: 11. This CDR3 reads CASSQGLALSRGQYF. The CDR3 nucleotides read TGTGCCAGCAGCCAAGGACTAGCGCTCAGCCGGGGGCAGTACTTC.

This chain uses TRBV10-3 with TRBJ1-5; 7 nucleotides align to TRBD1. The trim removed 4 bases at V and 3 bases at J, leaving 6 bases unmatched. The CDR3 totals 15 residues. Germline values: CDR1 ENHRY, CDR2 SYGVKD. CDR3 sequence reads: CAISGQGDVNQPQHF. The CDR3, as DNA: TGTGCCATCAGTGGACAGGGAGATGTCAATCAGCCCCAGCATTTT.

V usage is TRBV7-2 and J usage is TRBJ2-1; no clear D. Trimming took off 1 base at V and 3 bases at J, with 7 bases between the two ends. Germline CDR1 SGHTA, CDR2 FQGNSA. The length of the CDR3 is 14 residues. In DNA, the CDR3 is TGTGCCAGCAGCTTAGTCCCGTTCTACAATGAGCAGTTCTTC. Translated: CASSLVPFYNEQFF. The full variable domain, its missing parts supplied by reference TRBV7-2 and TRBJ2-1, is GAGVSQSPSNKVTEKGKDVELRCDPISGHTALYWYRQSLGQGLEFLIYFQGNSAPDKSGLPSDRFSAERTGGSVSTLTIQRTQQEDSAVYLCASSLVPFYNEQFFGPGTRLTVL.

The V and J genes are TRBV5-1 and TRBJ2-1; TRBD2 agrees at 7 bases. The CDR3 consists of 14 residues. Germline CDR1 and CDR2: SGHRS and YFSETQ. V gave up 4 bases and J gave up 6 bases; unmatched junction bases: 7. The CDR3, as DNA: TGCGCCAGCAGCACCGGACTAGAGGGCAATGAGCAGTTCTTC. Its translation: CASSTGLEGNEQFF.

The chain couples TRBV7-9 to TRBJ1-2, with D possibly matching TRBD1 (6 bases). Germline CDR1 reads SEHNR; CDR2 reads FQNEAQ (reference sequence). V shed 6 bases and J shed 8 bases, with 19 bases lying between them. The CDR3 runs 14 residues. The CDR3 coding sequence is TGTGCCAGCAGTTATCTCTCGGGGGGCGCGGGCTACACCTTC. Protein product: CASSYLSGGAGYTF.

The chain has TRBV6-5 and TRBJ1-4; D possibly corresponds to TRBD1 (6 bases). Looked up from germline, CDR1 is MNHEY and CDR2 is SVGAGI. V was cut by 6 bases and J by 2 bases, with 13 bases left in between. The CDR3 runs to 15 residues. CDR3 nucleotides: TGTGCCAGCAGAGGCGGACAGAGGACTAATGAAAAACTGTTTTTT. Translating it yields CASRGGQRTNEKLFF.

The V and J genes are TRBV18 and TRBJ2-7; 8 bases are a match to TRBD1. Germline values: CDR1 KGHSH, CDR2 LQKENI. The CDR3 has 15 residues. J was trimmed by 7 bases and V by 0 bases; bases with no gene match: 8. The CDR3 sequence is CASSPPSRGRDEQYF. CDR3 in DNA: TGTGCCAGCTCACCACCGAGCAGGGGGCGGGATGAGCAGTACTTC.

This clone showed up just once. V gene TRBV4-1 combines with J gene TRBJ2-7; tentative D call: TRBD2 (6 bases). In germline, CDR1 is MGHRA, CDR2 YSYEKL. The CDR3 contains 14 residues. The V end lost 3 bases, the J end lost 5 bases, and 14 bases lay between the germline ends. The CDR3 DNA reads TGCGCCAGCAGCCAGGAGGACTATTTGAACGAGCAGTACTTC. Residues: CASSQEDYLNEQYF.

The chain joins TRBV18 to TRBJ2-7; 9 nucleotides align to TRBD2. Germline lookup yields CDR1 KGHSH and CDR2 LQKENI. The CDR3 runs 16 residues. V shed 6 bases, J shed 1 base, and the junction held 10 bases outside the gene matches. CDR3 residues: CASSSGAGGPSYEQYF. CDR3 bases: TGTGCCAGCTCCTCCGGAGCGGGGGGACCTTCCTACGAGCAGTACTTC.

In DNA, the CDR3 is TGTGCCAGCAGCGAGGGACAGGGCGTAAACACCATATATTTT. Its protein is CASSEGQGVNTIYF. The chain has TRBV13 and TRBJ1-3, with 9 bases lining up with TRBD1. CDR3 length equals 14 residues. Germline CDR1 reads PRHDT; CDR2 reads FYEKMQ (reference sequence). V lost 5 bases to trimming and J lost 6 bases; unmatched junction nucleotides: 5.

The V gene is TRBV29-1, the J gene TRBJ2-1; perhaps TRBD2 as D (5 bases). Per germline, CDR1 SQVTM and CDR2 ANQGSEA. This CDR3 has 12 residues. V gave up 3 bases and J gave up 7 bases, with 10 bases separating them. The CDR3 protein is CSVDGWENEQFF. Written as DNA, the CDR3 is TGCAGCGTTGACGGCTGGGAGAATGAGCAGTTCTTC.

The chain employs TRBV28 and TRBJ2-5; D gene uncertain. The CDR3 spans 12 residues. Between the trimmed V and J ends, which lost 6 bases and 0 bases, there was a span of 5 bases. The V gene's germline CDR1 is MDHEN and CDR2 SYDVKM. The CDR3 protein is CASSQYQETQYF. Written as DNA, the CDR3 is TGTGCCAGCAGCCAATACCAAGAGACCCAGTACTTC.

The table lists this clone with a count of one. The J gene is TRBJ1-2, the V gene TRBV28; the match to TRBD1 covers 9 bases. The J segment lost 2 bases and the V segment lost 6 bases, leaving 4 bases of the junction unmatched. Germline V lookup: CDR1 MDHEN, CDR2 SYDVKM. CDR3 size: 14 residues. The CDR3 spells CASRRTGVNYGYTF. DNA of the CDR3: TGTGCCAGCAGACGGACAGGGGTGAACTATGGCTACACCTTC.

The chain employs TRBV7-2 and TRBJ1-2; D uncertain. This CDR3 spans 13 amino acids. With 5 bases removed from V and 3 bases from J, the gap between germline ends came to 10 bases. Germline V gene lookup returns CDR1 SGHTA and CDR2 FQGNSA. Here the CDR3 DNA reads TGTGCCAGCAGCATCGCTAACCACTATGGCTACACCTTC. This translates into CASSIANHYGYTF. The entire variable domain, with the rest obtained from reference TRBV7-2 and TRBJ1-2, is as follows: GAGVSQSPSNKVTEKGKDVELRCDPISGHTALYWYRQSLGQGLEFLIYFQGNSAPDKSGLPSDRFSAERTGGSVSTLTIQRTQQEDSAVYLCASSIANHYGYTFGSGTRLTVV.

The V gene is TRBV28, the J gene TRBJ1-4, with 8 bases identical to TRBD1. Germline CDR1 MDHEN, CDR2 SYDVKM. Trimming at V came to 4 bases and at J to 8 bases, leaving 9 bases not matched to a gene. The CDR3 is made up of 15 amino acids. The CDR3 DNA sequence: TGTGCCAGCAGTTCCACACAGGGGGGGAGAGAAAAACTGTTTTTT. Its protein product is CASSSTQGGREKLFF.

The V and J genes are TRBV9 and TRBJ2-5; 7 nucleotides line up with TRBD2. This CDR3 has 15 residues. V was pared by 0 bases and J by 4 bases, with 6 bases of the junction left unmatched. Germline CDR1 reads SGDLS; CDR2 reads YYNGEE. CDR3 coding DNA: TGTGCCAGCAGCGTAGGCTCTGCGGGAGCAGAGACCCAGTACTTC. The encoded protein is CASSVGSAGAETQYF.

The gene calls are TRBV5-1 and TRBJ2-2; 9 bases match TRBD2. The junction had 16 bases not matched to a gene; V was cut back by 4 bases and J by 6 bases. CDR1 is SGHRS and CDR2 is YFSETQ in the germline V gene. The length of the CDR3 is 18 residues. CDR3 sequence (DNA): TGCGCCAGCAGCGGGTTAAAGCGGGGGGTCCCCTCGTCCGGGGAGCTGTTTTTT. Translated, it gives CASSGLKRGVPSSGELFF.